Each of the 19 T cell receptor beta chains below was sequenced from the same sample in a study of pediatric ulcerative colitis. During colonoscopy, one to two rectal pinch biopsies were collected. TCRdb keeps only in-frame clones here, not all; method: immunoSEQ multiplex PCR. This sample carries around 40,000 clones, 75% of them seen once, and the ten largest clones take 8.6%. The sample taken for sequencing was gut tissue. The source of these receptors is a boy aged 10-17 years with severe ulcerative colitis.

The rearrangement links TRBV12-5 to TRBJ2-3, with 10 bases that match TRBD1. The length of the CDR3 is 15 residues. Unmatched junction bases numbered 9, after V lost 6 bases and J lost 6 bases. Germline V gene data show CDR1 as LGHNT and CDR2 as FRNRAP. The CDR3 DNA reads TGTGCTAGTGGACCCGGGACAGGGGATTTCGATACGCAGTATTTT. Amino acids: CASGPGTGDFDTQYF.

The chain joins TRBV4-1 to TRBJ1-5, with D possibly TRBD1 on 5 matching bases. The CDR3 loop spans 14 amino acids. Trimming took 1 base from V and 7 from J, leaving 11 bases between them. The germline V gene encodes CDR1 MGHRA and CDR2 YSYEKL. The CDR3 bases are TGCGCCAGCAGCCAAGCAGGGATGGTGCAGCCCCAGCATTTT. Translation: CASSQAGMVQPQHF.

Comments on this clone: At one end the junction does not follow the germline gene, possibly because of a read error. This chain connects TRBV7-7 to TRBJ1-3, with D possibly matching TRBD1 (5 bases). There are 13 residues in the CDR3. Germline V gene lookup returns CDR1 SSHAT and CDR2 FNYEAQ (reference sequence). The CDR3 reads CASSQDRGNTIYF. The CDR3, as DNA: TGTGCTAGCAGCCAAGACAGAGGAAACACCATATATTTT.

In this sample, this clone turned up a few times. Other DNA variants within this sample encode the same CDR3. CDR3 amino acids: CASNSDTEAFF. The CDR3 DNA reads as TGTGCCAGTAATTCGGACACTGAAGCTTTCTTT. The chain joins TRBV19 to TRBJ1-1; D gene uncertain. CDR1 and CDR2 from the germline V gene are LNHDA and SQIVND (reference sequence). V lost 7 bases and J 3 bases, leaving 6 bases between the germline ends. The CDR3 consists of 11 residues.

The gene calls are TRBV2 and TRBJ2-7; D is ambiguous. Germline V CDR1 and CDR2: SNHLY, FYNNEI. This CDR3 is built from 11 residues. Trimming shortened V by 7 bases and J by 4 bases, and 8 bases separated the two germline ends. DNA for the CDR3: TGTGCCAGCACACCGGGTTACGAGCAGTACTTC. As protein: CASTPGYEQYF.

The J gene is TRBJ2-7, the V gene TRBV10-3; 10 positions match TRBD1. The junction had 4 bases not matched to a gene; V was cut back by 6 bases and J by 5 bases. The CDR3 loop spans 13 amino acids. From germline, CDR1 is ENHRY and CDR2 SYGVKD. The CDR3 DNA reads TGTGCCATCAGGAGACAGGGGGCGAACGAGCAGTACTTC. Its translation: CAIRRQGANEQYF.

V usage is TRBV6-1 and J usage is TRBJ2-3; D gene ambiguous. V was clipped by 11 bases and J by 4 bases, with 10 bases between them. The CDR3 sequence is 11 residues long. The V gene's germline CDR1 is MNHNS and CDR2 SASEGT. In DNA form, the CDR3 reads TGTGCCCTTACAAGCTCAGATACGCAGTATTTT. Translating it yields CALTSSDTQYF.

This chain connects TRBV13 to TRBJ2-3, with D possibly matching TRBD2 (5 bases). Trimming removed 5 bases from V and 0 bases from J, with 18 bases in between. The CDR3 is made up of 17 amino acids. The V gene's germline CDR1 is PRHDT and CDR2 FYEKMQ (reference sequence). The CDR3: CASSKRRTGKSTDTQYF. DNA for the CDR3: TGTGCCAGCAGCAAACGCCGGACGGGGAAGAGCACAGATACGCAGTATTTT.

This chain joins TRBV28 and TRBJ1-3; 8 bases fit TRBD1. The CDR3 sequence is 13 residues long. V trimming: 7 bases; J trimming: 7 bases; junction bases outside the gene matches: 6. Germline V gene lookup returns CDR1 MDHEN and CDR2 SYDVKM. CDR3 protein: CASTRTGRNTIYF. The CDR3 region has the DNA TGTGCCAGCACTCGGACAGGGAGGAACACCATATATTTT.

This clone has just a few counts. The chain links TRBV30 to TRBJ2-7; 10 nucleotides align to TRBD1. V gave up 3 bases and J gave up 4 bases; unmatched junction bases: 21. In germline, CDR1 is GTSNPN, CDR2 SVGIG (reference sequence). The length of the CDR3 is 19 residues. CDR3 sequence (DNA): TGTGCCTGGAGGCCCCGGGACAGGGGTACTTTAAACCTACTTTACGAGCAGTACTTC. It yields the protein CAWRPRDRGTLNLLYEQYF.

The rearrangement links TRBV15 to TRBJ2-3, with 10 bases fitting TRBD2. Germline CDR1 reads LNHNV; CDR2 reads YYDKDF (reference sequence). The CDR3 is 16 residues long. V trimming: 6 bases; J trimming: 2 bases; junction bases outside the gene matches: 8. CDR3 DNA: TGTGCCACCAGGCTCCGGACTAGCGGACTCACAGATACGCAGTATTTT. It yields the protein CATRLRTSGLTDTQYF. Variable domain in full (rest from reference TRBV15 and TRBJ2-3): DAMVIQNPRYQVTQFGKPVTLSCSQTLNHNVMYWYQQKSSQAPKLLFHYYDKDFNNEADTPDNFQSRRPNTSFCFLDIRSPGLGDTAMYLCATRLRTSGLTDTQYFGPGTRLTVL.

The CDR3 here is CASSPGTGELFF. The CDR3 DNA reads TGCGCCAGCTCCCCGGGGACCGGGGAGCTGTTTTTT. The chain carries TRBV5-1 and TRBJ2-2, with D possibly matching TRBD2 (5 bases). V lost 7 bases and J lost 5, with 9 bases in between. The V gene's germline CDR1 is SGHRS and CDR2 YFSETQ. There are 12 residues in the CDR3.

This rearrangement joins TRBV2 to TRBJ1-1; D is perhaps TRBD1 (6 bases). Trimming cost V 11 bases and J 0 bases, with 16 bases left between them. From germline, CDR1 is SNHLY and CDR2 FYNNEI. The CDR3 loop spans 14 amino acids. The CDR3 protein is CAGRGDTMNTEAFF. CDR3 bases: TGTGCCGGGCGGGGGGACACAATGAACACTGAAGCTTTCTTT.

The V and J genes are TRBV5-6 and TRBJ1-5, with TRBD1 as a possible D gene (6 bases). This CDR3 contains 13 residues. V was pared by 1 base and J by 11 bases, with 13 bases between. Germline V gene data show CDR1 as SGHDT and CDR2 as YYEEEE. The CDR3 here is CASSLTGTRTQHF. The CDR3 nucleotides are TGTGCCAGCAGCTTGACAGGGACACGGACCCAGCATTTT. Full variable domain (remainder filled in from reference TRBV5-6 and TRBJ1-5): DAGVTQSPTHLIKTRGQQVTLRCSPKSGHDTVSWYQQALGQGPQFIFQYYEEEERQRGNFPDRFSGHQFPNYSSELNVNALLLGDSALYLCASSLTGTRTQHFGDGTRLSIL.

The gene calls are TRBV7-9 and TRBJ1-1, with a possible D match to TRBD1 (6 bases). Germline V lookup: CDR1 SEHNR, CDR2 FQNEAQ (reference sequence). With 2 bases removed from V and 3 bases from J, the gap between germline ends came to 10 bases. The length of the CDR3 is 14 residues. This CDR3 is CASSLPGEYTEAFF. The CDR3 DNA reads TGTGCCAGCAGCTTACCAGGGGAGTACACTGAAGCTTTCTTT.

V usage is TRBV28 and J usage is TRBJ2-7, with D perhaps TRBD2 (7 bases). CDR3 size: 16 residues. The V and J ends lost 5 bases and 4 bases respectively, with 21 bases between them. CDR1 is MDHEN and CDR2 is SYDVKM in the germline V gene. CDR3 protein: CASSPSGRGGFYEQYF. As DNA, the CDR3 is TGTGCCAGCAGTCCGTCAGGGAGGGGGGGGTTTTACGAGCAGTACTTC.

The V and J genes are TRBV11-1 and TRBJ2-5; D call uncertain. Germline loops: CDR1 SGHAT, CDR2 FQDESV (reference sequence). The V and J ends lost 6 bases and 0 bases respectively, with 2 bases between them. The CDR3 totals 11 residues. In DNA, the CDR3 is TGTGCCAGCAGGTACCAAGAGACCCAGTACTTC. Residues: CASRYQETQYF.

The chain employs TRBV5-1 and TRBJ1-5; no reliable D call. Trimming cost V 4 bases and J 3 bases, with 17 bases left between them. There are 16 residues in the CDR3. In germline, CDR1 is SGHRS, CDR2 YFSETQ. The CDR3 region is CASSPRAPRDNQPQHF. Here the CDR3 DNA reads TGCGCCAGCAGCCCAAGGGCCCCGCGTGACAATCAGCCCCAGCATTTT. Full variable domain (missing parts from reference TRBV5-1 and TRBJ1-5): KAGVTQTPRYLIKTRGQQVTLSCSPISGHRSVSWYQQTPGQGLQFLFEYFSETQRNKGNFPGRFSGRQFSNSRSEMNVSTLELGDSALYLCASSPRAPRDNQPQHFGDGTRLSIL.

The chain joins TRBV10-2 to TRBJ2-1; maybe TRBD2 (5 bases). The CDR3 is 14 amino acids. Per germline, CDR1 WSHSY and CDR2 SAAADI. Between the trimmed V and J ends, which lost 5 bases and 8 bases, there was a span of 16 bases. CDR3 sequence: CASSRMEAPDEQFF. The CDR3 DNA reads TGCGCCAGCAGTAGAATGGAGGCTCCGGATGAGCAGTTCTTC.